These T cell receptor beta chains were read from a single sample in a study of T-cell reconstitution after alpha-beta-depleted transplantation in children. Using its own MiXCR run on the PCR reads, TCRdb lists one record per CDR3 protein. The sample shows fewer than 550,000 distinct CDR3 sequences, 15% to 20% of them seen only once. This specimen was PBMCs, mostly from graft donor cells, taken 360 days after TCRalphabeta/CD19-depleted stem cell transplant. The source of these receptors is a boy younger than two who had a stem cell transplant for Wiskott-Aldrich syndrome, so the T cells may come from the graft donor. CDR3s include the opening cysteine and the closing phenylalanine or tryptophan. The D gene is left open where the match is weak. The size of a clone is reported for some rows only, either as once, few or many, or as a class for expanded clones.

j_gene: TRBJ2-5; abundance: many; v_gene: TRBV2; d_gene: .; CDR3nt: TGTGCCAGCAGTGGGAGGAGCCAAGAGACCCAGTACTTC; CDR3aa: CASSGRSQETQYF
j_gene: TRBJ2-5; abundance: few; v_gene: TRBV10-3; d_gene: TRBD1; CDR3nt: TGTGCCATCAGTGACCCCGGGACAGGGGGCCTCGAGACCCAGTACTTC; CDR3aa: CAISDPGTGGLETQYF
j_gene: TRBJ2-3; abundance: few; v_gene: TRBV5-1; d_gene: .; CDR3nt: TGCGCCAGCAGCTCACGAACTTCAGATACGCAGTATTTT; CDR3aa: CASSSRTSDTQYF
j_gene: TRBJ1-4; abundance: few; v_gene: TRBV20-1; d_gene: .; CDR3nt: TGCAGTGCTAGAGGGGATGCTAATGAAAAACTGTTTTTT; CDR3aa: CSARGDANEKLFF
j_gene: TRBJ1-1; abundance: few; v_gene: TRBV4-1; d_gene: .; CDR3nt: TGCGCCAGCAGCCATAGCCGAAAGGGAGGCACTGAAGCTTTCTTT; CDR3aa: CASSHSRKGGTEAFF
j_gene: TRBJ2-1; abundance: .; v_gene: TRBV6-5; d_gene: TRBD2; CDR3nt: TGTGCCAGCAGTTACTCGGGGCGGGAGAACCGCAATGAGCAGTTCTTC; CDR3aa: CASSYSGRENRNEQFF
j_gene: TRBJ1-2; abundance: few; v_gene: TRBV5-1; d_gene: .; CDR3nt: TGCGCCAGCAGCTTGGCCCGGCAGAGCTATGGCTACACCTTC; CDR3aa: CASSLARQSYGYTF
j_gene: TRBJ1-5; abundance: many; v_gene: TRBV12-3/TRBV12-4; d_gene: TRBD1; CDR3nt: TGTGCCAGCACAGGGGGCGCGAATCAGCCCCAGCATTTT; CDR3aa: CASTGGANQPQHF
j_gene: TRBJ2-7; abundance: .; v_gene: TRBV4-1; d_gene: .; CDR3nt: TGCGCCAGCAGCCAAGCAAGTAAGTCCCCCTACGAGCAGTACTTC; CDR3aa: CASSQASKSPYEQYF
j_gene: TRBJ2-7; abundance: few; v_gene: TRBV9; d_gene: .; CDR3nt: TGTGCCAGCAGCGCTGCCCCGGGTTACGAGCAGTACTTC; CDR3aa: CASSAAPGYEQYF
j_gene: TRBJ2-3; abundance: few; v_gene: TRBV28; d_gene: .; CDR3nt: TGTGCCAGCAGTTTAGGCCTCCGCCGAGGGGGGCAGTATTTT; CDR3aa: CASSLGLRRGGQYF
j_gene: TRBJ2-3; abundance: .; v_gene: TRBV9; d_gene: .; CDR3nt: TGTGCCAGCAGCGTAGACCAGCAAAGGCAGTATTTT; CDR3aa: CASSVDQQRQYF
j_gene: TRBJ2-3; abundance: .; v_gene: TRBV10-3; d_gene: .; CDR3nt: TGTGCCATCAAGCGGGCCTTAGGGAACACAGATACGCAGTATTTT; CDR3aa: CAIKRALGNTDTQYF
j_gene: TRBJ2-2; abundance: .; v_gene: TRBV12-3/TRBV12-4; d_gene: TRBD1; CDR3nt: TGTGCCAGCAGGCGACAGGGCGGGTCCGGGGAGCTGTTTTTT; CDR3aa: CASRRQGGSGELFF
j_gene: TRBJ1-2; abundance: .; v_gene: TRBV20-1; d_gene: TRBD1; CDR3nt: TGCAGTGCTACCGGGACAGGGTATGGCTACACCTTC; CDR3aa: CSATGTGYGYTF
j_gene: TRBJ2-3; abundance: few; v_gene: TRBV5-1; d_gene: TRBD2; CDR3nt: TGCGCCAGCAGCTTGGTCGGGGGGGCCGGCCACACAGATACGCAGTATTTT; CDR3aa: CASSLVGGAGHTDTQYF
j_gene: TRBJ2-1; abundance: few; v_gene: TRBV20-1; d_gene: .; CDR3nt: TGCAGTGCCTCGGGACTTCACTACAATGAGCAGTTCTTC; CDR3aa: CSASGLHYNEQFF
j_gene: TRBJ2-2; abundance: few; v_gene: TRBV7-8; d_gene: TRBD2; CDR3nt: TGTGCCAGCACCCAACCGGGACTAGCGGGAAGCATCGCCGGGGAGCTGTTTTTT; CDR3aa: CASTQPGLAGSIAGELFF
j_gene: TRBJ1-2; abundance: few; v_gene: TRBV7-8; d_gene: .; CDR3nt: TGTGCCAGCAGCCTTACCCTGGGCTATGGCTACACCTTC; CDR3aa: CASSLTLGYGYTF
j_gene: TRBJ2-7; abundance: .; v_gene: TRBV7-2; d_gene: .; CDR3nt: TGTGCCAGCAGCTTAGTTGGGGGGAAACCAAGTTCCGAGCAGTACTTC; CDR3aa: CASSLVGGKPSSEQYF
j_gene: TRBJ1-5; abundance: few; v_gene: TRBV20-1; d_gene: TRBD1; CDR3nt: TGCAGTGCTATCCGGACAGGCCAGAATCAGCCCCAGCATTTT; CDR3aa: CSAIRTGQNQPQHF
j_gene: TRBJ2-2; abundance: few; v_gene: TRBV12-3/TRBV12-4; d_gene: .; CDR3nt: TGTGCCAGCAGTTTTGCCAGGGGTGGTACCGGGGAGCTGTTTTTT; CDR3aa: CASSFARGGTGELFF
j_gene: TRBJ2-1; abundance: .; v_gene: TRBV6-2/TRBV6-3; d_gene: TRBD1; CDR3nt: TGTGCCAGCAGCCCCCGGGACAGGACCTACTCCTACAATGAGCAGTTCTTC; CDR3aa: CASSPRDRTYSYNEQFF
j_gene: TRBJ2-7; abundance: many; v_gene: TRBV29-1; d_gene: TRBD2; CDR3nt: TGCAGCGTCGACGGGACTAGCGGCGTCCCGGGGGAGCAGTACTTC; CDR3aa: CSVDGTSGVPGEQYF
j_gene: TRBJ2-1; abundance: few; v_gene: TRBV7-2; d_gene: .; CDR3nt: TGTGCCAGCAGTCGAAAGGGGACATTAGAAAAGCAGTTCTTC; CDR3aa: CASSRKGTLEKQFF
j_gene: TRBJ2-5; abundance: few; v_gene: TRBV29-1; d_gene: TRBD2; CDR3nt: TGCAGCGTTGAAAGGGCCGGGAGGCTCCAAGAGACCCAGTACTTC; CDR3aa: CSVERAGRLQETQYF
j_gene: TRBJ1-3; abundance: few; v_gene: TRBV5-6; d_gene: .; CDR3nt: TGTGCCAGCAGCTTGGTTGGCAGGGCCTGGGACACCATATATTTT; CDR3aa: CASSLVGRAWDTIYF
j_gene: TRBJ2-7; abundance: .; v_gene: TRBV18; d_gene: .; CDR3nt: TGTGCCAGCTCACCCCCTTCTAAGAGGTCCTACGAGCAGTACTTC; CDR3aa: CASSPPSKRSYEQYF
j_gene: TRBJ2-5; abundance: few; v_gene: TRBV28; d_gene: .; CDR3nt: TGTGCCAGCAGTGGCGGGGACACCCCGAGTGTCCAGTACTTC; CDR3aa: CASSGGDTPSVQYF
j_gene: TRBJ1-2; abundance: many; v_gene: TRBV12-3/TRBV12-4; d_gene: .; CDR3nt: TGTGCCAGCAGTTTAAGGGGTAACTATGGCTACACCTTC; CDR3aa: CASSLRGNYGYTF
j_gene: TRBJ1-1; abundance: few; v_gene: TRBV4-3; d_gene: .; CDR3nt: TGCGCCAGCAGCCAAGATTGGGGCACTGAAGCTTTCTTT; CDR3aa: CASSQDWGTEAFF
j_gene: TRBJ2-1; abundance: .; v_gene: TRBV10-3; d_gene: TRBD2; CDR3nt: TGTGCCATCAGTGGCCAGATTAGCGGGAGCACCGATGAGCAGTTCTTC; CDR3aa: CAISGQISGSTDEQFF
j_gene: TRBJ2-7; abundance: .; v_gene: TRBV25-1; d_gene: .; CDR3nt: TGTGCCAGCACCCCGAACAGGTCCTTTGGGCAGTACTTC; CDR3aa: CASTPNRSFGQYF
j_gene: TRBJ2-3; abundance: .; v_gene: TRBV14; d_gene: .; CDR3nt: TGTGCCAGCAGTTACGGACTCCTAGATACGCAGTATTTT; CDR3aa: CASSYGLLDTQYF
j_gene: TRBJ1-1; abundance: few; v_gene: TRBV24-1; d_gene: .; CDR3nt: TGTGCCACCAGTGAGGTTTCTGGCACTGAAGCTTTCTTT; CDR3aa: CATSEVSGTEAFF
j_gene: TRBJ2-3; abundance: .; v_gene: TRBV20-1; d_gene: TRBD2; CDR3nt: TGCAGTGCTTCCTCACTAGCGGTCACAGATACGCAGTATTTT; CDR3aa: CSASSLAVTDTQYF
j_gene: TRBJ2-5; abundance: few; v_gene: TRBV29-1; d_gene: .; CDR3nt: TGCAGCGTTGAAGGCGGGAAGGGATGGGAGACCCAGTACTTC; CDR3aa: CSVEGGKGWETQYF
j_gene: TRBJ1-1; abundance: .; v_gene: TRBV7-9; d_gene: .; CDR3nt: TGTGCCAGCAGCTTAGGGGGCGAATGGACTGAAGCTTTCTTT; CDR3aa: CASSLGGEWTEAFF
j_gene: TRBJ2-7; abundance: once; v_gene: TRBV6-2/TRBV6-3; d_gene: .; CDR3nt: TGTGCCAGCAGTTACAGGGGCGACGAGCAGTACTTC; CDR3aa: CASSYRGDEQYF
j_gene: TRBJ2-7; abundance: many; v_gene: TRBV7-9; d_gene: .; CDR3nt: TGTGCCAGCAGCTTACAACCAGGACCCTACGAGCAGTACTTC; CDR3aa: CASSLQPGPYEQYF
j_gene: TRBJ1-6; abundance: .; v_gene: TRBV6-5; d_gene: .; CDR3nt: TGTGCCAGCAGTTACTGGACACTTTATAATTCACCCCTCCACTTT; CDR3aa: CASSYWTLYNSPLHF
j_gene: TRBJ2-1; abundance: few; v_gene: TRBV6-1; d_gene: .; CDR3nt: TGTGCCAGCAGCTCTAGGACCTTAAGCGAGCAGTTCTTC; CDR3aa: CASSSRTLSEQFF
j_gene: TRBJ2-7; abundance: few; v_gene: TRBV7-9; d_gene: .; CDR3nt: TGTGCCAGCAGCTTCCCCGGACTGACCTACGAGCAGTACTTC; CDR3aa: CASSFPGLTYEQYF
j_gene: TRBJ2-2; abundance: .; v_gene: TRBV20-1; d_gene: .; CDR3nt: TGCAGTGCTAGAGATACGACCTCCACAGCGAACACCGGGGAGCTGTTTTTT; CDR3aa: CSARDTTSTANTGELFF
j_gene: TRBJ2-7; abundance: many; v_gene: TRBV10-3; d_gene: .; CDR3nt: TGTGCCATCAGTGGGGGTTTTATGACAGCAAACTCCTACGAGCAGTACTTC; CDR3aa: CAISGGFMTANSYEQYF
j_gene: TRBJ2-3; abundance: many; v_gene: TRBV12-3/TRBV12-4; d_gene: TRBD1; CDR3nt: TGTGCCAGCATTCCGGGACAGGGGAACACAGATACGCAGTATTTT; CDR3aa: CASIPGQGNTDTQYF
j_gene: TRBJ2-7; abundance: few; v_gene: TRBV6-1; d_gene: TRBD2; CDR3nt: TGTGCCAGCAGCCCCGAGCGGGATTGGTACGAGCAGTACTTC; CDR3aa: CASSPERDWYEQYF
j_gene: TRBJ1-2; abundance: few; v_gene: TRBV10-3; d_gene: TRBD1; CDR3nt: TGTGCCATCAGTGGACAGGGAGCTAACTATGGCTACACCTTC; CDR3aa: CAISGQGANYGYTF
j_gene: TRBJ1-1; abundance: few; v_gene: TRBV5-1; d_gene: .; CDR3nt: TGCGCCAGCAGCTTAGGGTCTTCGAACACTGAAGCTTTCTTT; CDR3aa: CASSLGSSNTEAFF